The sequence of this TCR beta chain was determined in a study of blood T cells in healthy people across ages (dated by TCRdb to about 2015). Study-wide context: Template switching captured roughly one uniquely barcoded TCR beta cDNA molecule per two T cells in model experiments. The donors were divided into four age groups: young (average about 16 years), middle-aged (roughly 42), aged (roughly 66) and long-lived (roughly 82). The study analyzed two additional independent replicas of 1 million unique cDNA reads from the same blood draw for two donors, one aged 18 to 29 and one aged 80 or older. To avoid experimental bias, donors of different ages were spread randomly across the sequencing lanes. Age-related changes in TCR beta repertoire diversity were measured in the study by deep sequencing normalized with unique cDNA molecular identifiers. What the authors observed across the whole study: Conclusive comparison of naive and antigen-experienced compartments was prevented by the profiling of bulk unsorted PBMCs. The percentage of naive T cells measured by flow cytometry correlated strongly with observed TCR beta diversity. Donor CMV infection status was unknown, potentially confounding age-related changes in expanded clonotypes. As age increased, observed TCR beta diversity per million T cells dropped in a roughly linear way, and a significant reduction was already evident by age about 36. Estimates of total diversity based on one million sequenced T cells were regarded as lower bounds and as underestimates. Compared with the aged group, the long-lived group had more naive CD4+ T cells, fewer expanded clones and increased TCR diversity, a pattern suggesting age selection.

The roughly 39 donors, aged 6 to 90 years, were systemically healthy Caucasian individuals from Russia. Each donor gave around 9.9 milliliters of peripheral blood, collected into EDTA-treated Vacutainer tubes. Ficoll-Paque density-gradient centrifugation was used to isolate PBMCs, with at least 7 million per sample. Trizol reagent was used to extract total RNA from the PBMCs, yielding at least 6 micrograms per sample. For every donor, an aliquot of PBMCs went through flow cytometry to measure the percentages of naive CD45RAhigh/CD27high T cells. Its CDR3 holds 19 amino acids, cysteine through phenylalanine. The CDR3 DNA has 57 bases and is translated from base 1. According to the germline V gene, CDR1 reads SGHRS and CDR2 reads YFSETQ. A remark on this clonotype: What this receptor recognizes is not known. At one end the junction does not follow the germline gene, possibly because of a read error.

Library preparation employed 5' RACE. The sequencing machine was an Illumina HiSeq 2500. The second PCR ran for roughly 6 to 11 cycles and used a J-beta primer mix along with a sample-barcoded 5' primer. A template-switch 5' adaptor carrying 12 random nucleotides introduced a unique molecular identifier onto each TCR beta cDNA molecule. Each sample yielded at least 2.5 million CDR3-containing paired-end reads. The Mint cDNA synthesis kit, primed by a TRBC-specific oligonucleotide, was used to synthesize first-strand cDNA from all RNA. After uracil-DNA glycosylase treatment, a first 18-cycle PCR used universal primers M1SS and BC2_uni_R on all cDNA. Per the source publication's procedure: Normalization of each sample was performed by random selection of 1 million high-quality reads, each carrying a distinct molecular identifier. Instead of being binned into consensus sequences, reads that shared molecular identifiers were thrown out. MiTCR, run with a Q25 quality threshold and the strictest error-elimination algorithm, handled CDR3 identification, clonotype clustering and error correction. A nonparametric unseen species model with Euler transformation was used to estimate lower-bound total TCR beta diversity. The raw public reads went through TCRdb reprocessing: fastp at Q25, MiXCR clone calling, in-frame beta chains kept. Each record represents a unique CDR3 protein, reported with the most common genes and DNA among its rows. TCRdb's processing, not the authors', yielded these V and J calls. Present in this sample are around 690,000 distinct CDR3 sequences, 58% of which were seen just once. The ten largest clonotypes hold roughly 34% of the sample.

This sequence was found in a man between 60 and 75 years old in good health. Material: blood. The chain couples TRBV5-1 to TRBJ2-1, and 8 bases in between align with TRBD1. The nucleotides read TGCGCCGGCAGCTTGGTATTCTTCGGGACAGGCGGCTCCTACAATGAGCAGTTCTTC. Translated, it gives CAGSLVFFGTGGSYNEQFF.